The clone carrying this T cell receptor (beta chain) was counted only a few times. V was shortened by 0 bases and J by 10 bases, with 10 bases between the two germline ends. This CDR3 region has 13 residues. The data derive from a study of identical twins. Each CDR3 protein is one row after TCRdb ran MiXCR on the 5' RACE reads. The data show some 300,000 distinct CDR3 sequences, 9% to 15% seen once. These same data were also listed under a study on yellow fever vaccine responses in identical twins.

The rearrangement uses TRBV12-3 or TRBV12-4 and TRBJ2-1, with D hard to call. This clonotype was sampled from a woman younger than 35 in good health. The sample was CD8+ T cells sorted from blood. The CDR3 reads CASSLAQVAEQFF. The DNA for the CDR3 is TGTGCCAGCAGTTTAGCGCAGGTAGCAGAGCAGTTCTTC.